This TCR beta chain appears in the sequencing data of a study of T cell changes during pregnancy in multiple sclerosis. V lost 4 bases, J lost 2 bases, and 6 bases lay in between. CDR1 and CDR2 (germline): SGDLS, YYNGEE. The CDR3 totals 12 residues. Sequenced by immunoSEQ multiplex PCR; TCRdb stores in-frame clones only, minus some. The profile shows 85,000 to 130,000 clones, 91% of them singletons. This receptor was taken from a female donor with multiple sclerosis, enrolled in a pregnancy study. Sequenced here: peripheral blood, sampled before pregnancy. This sequence joins TRBV9 and TRBJ2-5; the D is unclear. CDR3 residues: CASSNSQETQYF. DNA of the CDR3: TGTGCCAGCAGCAATTCTCAAGAGACCCAGTACTTC.